This TCR beta chain emerged from a study of response to subunit inactivated influenza vaccine. As to this clonotype: Its antigen is currently unknown.

Study-wide findings and caveats: Authors proposed each seasonal influenza vaccination draws in few new T cells.

TCRdb redid the calling of the RT-PCR reads with MiXCR, one entry per CDR3 protein. The table shows a few hundred thousand distinct CDR3 sequences, with 14% occurring only once. The specimen comprised PBMCs from blood, sampled 11 to 12 days after vaccination. The clonotype originates from a man aged 45 to 65 who received an inactivated influenza vaccine.

The CDR3 DNA is TGTGCCAGCAGTTTTTTCCATGAGCAGTTCTTC. Protein sequence: CASSFFHEQFF. V is TRBV28 and J is TRBJ2-1; D is uncertain. CDR1 and CDR2 (germline): MDHEN, SYDVKM. The CDR3 length is 11 residues. Trimming shortened V by 3 bases and J by 8 bases, and 5 bases separated the two germline ends.